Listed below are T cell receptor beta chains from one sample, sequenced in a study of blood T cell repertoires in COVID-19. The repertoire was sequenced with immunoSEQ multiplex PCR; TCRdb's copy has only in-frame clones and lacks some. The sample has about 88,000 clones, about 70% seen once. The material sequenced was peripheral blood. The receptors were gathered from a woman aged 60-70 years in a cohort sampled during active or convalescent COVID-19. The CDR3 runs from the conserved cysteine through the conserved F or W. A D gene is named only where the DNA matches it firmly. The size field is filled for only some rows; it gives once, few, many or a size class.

CASSLVPSTDTQYF	TGTGCCAGCAGCTTGGTCCCAAGCACAGATACGCAGTATTTT	TRBV5-6	-	-	TRBJ2-3
CSASDRAAAQMDNEQFF	TGCAGTGCTAGTGACAGGGCGGCGGCCCAAATGGACAATGAGCAGTTCTTC	TRBV20-1	TRBD1	medium-sized	TRBJ2-1
CAISEFGTGIEKLFF	TGTGCCATCAGTGAGTTCGGGACAGGGATCGAAAAACTGTTTTTT	TRBV10-3	TRBD1	-	TRBJ1-4
CASGRQGALEAFF	TGTGCCAGCGGAAGACAGGGGGCACTTGAAGCTTTCTTT	TRBV6-5	TRBD1	-	TRBJ1-1
CASRGRVSSGNTIYF	TGTGCCAGCAGGGGCCGTGTTTCCTCTGGAAACACCATATATTTT	TRBV2	-	few	TRBJ1-3
CASRASSYNEQFF	TGTGCCAGTAGGGCCAGCTCCTACAATGAGCAGTTCTTC	TRBV19	-	many	TRBJ2-1
CASSRPGQASYEQYF	TGTGCCAGCAGCCGTCCGGGACAGGCCTCCTACGAGCAGTACTTC	TRBV6-5	TRBD1	-	TRBJ2-7
CASRTGSTDTQYF	TGTGCCAGCAGAACCGGGTCCACAGATACGCAGTATTTT	TRBV6-6	-	few	TRBJ2-3
CASSLLAGGNNEQFF	TGTGCCAGCAGTTTGTTAGCGGGGGGAAACAATGAGCAGTTCTTC	TRBV28	TRBD2	few	TRBJ2-1
CASSSPGELFF	TGTGCCAGCTCATCCCCGGGGGAGCTGTTTTTT	TRBV18	-	-	TRBJ2-2
CASSNDRGRVPQYF	TGTGCCAGCAGTAACGACAGGGGGCGAGTCCCACAGTACTTC	TRBV2	TRBD1	once	TRBJ2-7
CASSEHQFPEQYF	TGTGCCAGCAGTGAACACCAGTTCCCCGAGCAGTACTTC	TRBV2	-	-	TRBJ2-7
CASSRLAGGHFGADTQYF	TGTGCCAGCAGCCGACTAGCGGGGGGACATTTTGGGGCAGATACGCAGTATTTT	TRBV2	TRBD2	-	TRBJ2-3
CASSFGTDTQYF	TGTGCCAGCAGTTTCGGCACAGATACGCAGTATTTT	TRBV5-4	-	-	TRBJ2-3
CASSRTIQTGSTEAFF	TGTGCCAGCAGCAGGACAATTCAAACAGGGAGCACTGAAGCTTTCTTT	TRBV11-2	-	-	TRBJ1-1
CASSLTGVSTDTQYF	TGTGCCAGCAGCTTGACAGGGGTTAGCACAGATACGCAGTATTTT	TRBV11-2	TRBD1	-	TRBJ2-3
CASSLRGYNEQFF	TGTGCCAGCAGCCTTCGGGGATACAATGAGCAGTTCTTC	TRBV9	-	few	TRBJ2-1
CASSGGTGPNYGYTF	TGTGCCAGCAGCGGAGGGACAGGCCCTAACTATGGCTACACCTTC	TRBV5-4	TRBD1	few	TRBJ1-2
CASSHPTFLGDEQFF	TGTGCCAGCAGCCACCCTACGTTTCTCGGAGATGAGCAGTTCTTC	TRBV7-9	-	-	TRBJ2-1
CASSSGGGAGETQYF	TGTGCCAGCAGCTCCGGCGGGGGGGCTGGAGAGACCCAGTACTTC	TRBV7-2	TRBD2	-	TRBJ2-5
CASSPGQAIGETQYF	TGTGCCAGCAGCCCAGGACAGGCCATAGGGGAGACCCAGTACTTC	TRBV13	TRBD1	few	TRBJ2-5
CASSQDPLGVNTEAFF	TGTGCCAGCAGCCAAGATCCCCTAGGGGTAAACACTGAAGCTTTCTTT	TRBV4-2	-	-	TRBJ1-1
CASSPLQGGGTEAFF	TGTGCCAGCTCACCCCTACAGGGCGGTGGCACTGAAGCTTTCTTT	TRBV18	-	-	TRBJ1-1
CSVQKTGSNTEAFF	TGCAGCGTGCAGAAAACAGGATCGAACACTGAAGCTTTCTTT	TRBV29-1	-	-	TRBJ1-1
CASSRNTGELFF	TGTGCCAGCAGCCGTAACACCGGGGAGCTGTTTTTT	TRBV6-5	-	-	TRBJ2-2
CASSESGAGGTGELFF	TGTGCCAGCAGTGAATCGGGGGCAGGGGGCACCGGGGAGCTGTTTTTT	TRBV25-1	-	-	TRBJ2-2
CASSSRGSVQETQYF	TGTGCCAGCAGCTCCCGGGGGAGCGTCCAAGAGACCCAGTACTTC	TRBV7-9	-	-	TRBJ2-5
CASSEGTGFSYTF	TGTGCCAGCAGTGAAGGGACAGGGTTTAGCTACACCTTC	TRBV2	TRBD1	-	TRBJ1-2
CASSLEGDIRENEQYF	TGTGCCAGCAGCTTAGAGGGAGACATCCGTGAAAACGAGCAGTACTTC	TRBV13	-	few	TRBJ2-7
CASSPTGGLTEAFF	TGTGCCAGCAGCCCTACAGGGGGCTTAACTGAAGCTTTCTTT	TRBV2	TRBD1	-	TRBJ1-1
CASSSRDAGGNQPQHF	TGTGCCAGCAGTTCCAGGGACGCGGGGGGCAATCAGCCCCAGCATTTT	TRBV6-6	-	-	TRBJ1-5
CASSESRVGSFF	TGCGCCAGCAGTGAGTCGAGGGTAGGATCGTTCTTC	TRBV10-1	-	-	TRBJ2-1
CASSTQRQGDTEAFF	TGTGCCAGCAGCACCCAAAGACAGGGGGACACTGAAGCTTTCTTT	TRBV28	TRBD1	-	TRBJ1-1
CASSDTNTNTEAFF	TGCGCCAGCAGTGACACGAACACGAACACTGAAGCTTTCTTT	TRBV10-2	-	-	TRBJ1-1
CASSLEARGAGVNTEAFF	TGCGCCAGCAGCTTGGAGGCCAGGGGAGCGGGGGTGAACACTGAAGCTTTCTTT	TRBV5-1	-	-	TRBJ1-1
CASSQVADTQYF	TGTGCCAGCAGCCAAGTAGCAGATACGCAGTATTTT	TRBV3-1/TRBV3-2	-	-	TRBJ2-3
CASSLGLDGNTIYF	TGCGCCAGCAGCTTGGGACTCGACGGAAACACCATATATTTT	TRBV5-1	-	many	TRBJ1-3
CASSRSGNTEAFF	TGTGCCAGCAGTCGATCAGGGAACACTGAAGCTTTCTTT	TRBV27	-	-	TRBJ1-1
CASSLPGGANVLTF	TGTGCCAGCAGCCTACCGGGGGGGGCCAACGTCCTGACTTTC	TRBV13	-	-	TRBJ2-6
CASSQDLNRANYGYTF	TGCGCCAGCAGCCAAGATCTTAACAGGGCTAACTATGGCTACACCTTC	TRBV4-1	-	-	TRBJ1-2
CASSLGSGTGGFEQYF	TGTGCCAGCAGCTTAGGGAGCGGGACAGGGGGCTTCGAGCAGTACTTC	TRBV7-9	TRBD1	-	TRBJ2-7
CASSYLGQGALGKLFF	TGCGCCAGCAGCTATCTCGGACAGGGGGCTCTAGGAAAACTGTTTTTT	TRBV4-3	TRBD1	-	TRBJ1-4
CASSRTSGGYNEQFF	TGTGCCAGCAGTCGCACTAGCGGGGGATACAATGAGCAGTTCTTC	TRBV4-2	TRBD2	few	TRBJ2-1
CAITPLGGNGNEQFF	TGTGCCATCACCCCCCTGGGGGGAAATGGGAATGAGCAGTTCTTC	TRBV10-3	-	-	TRBJ2-1
CASSSGTSGGIREQYF	TGTGCCAGCAGCTCAGGGACTAGCGGGGGGATACGCGAGCAGTACTTC	TRBV7-2	TRBD2	-	TRBJ2-7
CASSVKQGIGGSSTDTQYF	TGTGCCAGCAGTGTAAAACAGGGTATTGGGGGAAGTAGCACAGATACGCAGTATTTT	TRBV2	-	-	TRBJ2-3